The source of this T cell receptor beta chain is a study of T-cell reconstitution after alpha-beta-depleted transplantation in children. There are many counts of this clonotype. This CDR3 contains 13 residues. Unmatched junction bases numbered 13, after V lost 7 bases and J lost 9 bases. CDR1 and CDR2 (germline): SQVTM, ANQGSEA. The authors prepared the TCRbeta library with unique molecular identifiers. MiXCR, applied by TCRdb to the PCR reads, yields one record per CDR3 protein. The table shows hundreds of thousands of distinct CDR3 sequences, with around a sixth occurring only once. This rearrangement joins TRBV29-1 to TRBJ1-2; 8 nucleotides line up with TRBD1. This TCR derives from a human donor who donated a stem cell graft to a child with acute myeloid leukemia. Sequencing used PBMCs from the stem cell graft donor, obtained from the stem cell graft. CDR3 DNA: TGCAGCGCTACCGGACAGGGCGGTATAAGCTACACCTTC. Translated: CSATGQGGISYTF.